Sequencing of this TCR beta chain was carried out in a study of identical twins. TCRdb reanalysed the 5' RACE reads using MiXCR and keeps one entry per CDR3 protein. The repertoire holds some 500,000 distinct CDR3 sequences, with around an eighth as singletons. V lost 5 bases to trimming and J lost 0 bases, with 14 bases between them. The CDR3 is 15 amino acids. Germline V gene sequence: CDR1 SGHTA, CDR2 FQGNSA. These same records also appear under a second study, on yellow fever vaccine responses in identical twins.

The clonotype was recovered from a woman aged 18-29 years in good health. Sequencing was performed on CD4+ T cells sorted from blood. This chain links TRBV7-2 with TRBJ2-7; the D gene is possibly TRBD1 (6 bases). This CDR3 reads CASSRKQGGSYEQYF. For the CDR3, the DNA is TGTGCCAGCAGCCGGAAACAAGGGGGCTCCTACGAGCAGTACTTC.